This record covers a single T cell receptor beta chain. Antigen unknown. The CDR3 is 15 residues long. The ends were cut back, 0 bases at V and 4 bases at J, with 10 bases in the middle. Germline V gene lookup returns CDR1 SGHDT and CDR2 YYEEEE. No treatment of any kind had been given to any patient before thyroid surgery. The data belong to a study of metastatic and nonmetastatic thyroid tumors. Study in general: Repertoire comparisons spanned blood and tumor or nodule tissue from malignant and benign thyroid patients.

Study-wide results and limits: Relative to benign nodules, malignant thyroid tumors were reportedly characterized by significantly elevated TCR beta diversity in blood and tumor.

With MiXCR, TCRdb called clones anew from the PCR reads. The data hold approximately 15,000 clones, with around 25% observed a single time. The chain has TRBV5-6 and TRBJ2-2; D call uncertain. The sample consisted of tumor tissue. The sequence derives from a female donor with papillary thyroid cancer or a benign thyroid nodule (not recorded which). Some clones in this sample may be carry-over from other donors' samples. The CDR3 coding sequence is TGTGCCAGCAGCTTGGAAAGGTTTGGCACCGGGGAGCTGTTTTTT. Translation gives CASSLERFGTGELFF.